This T cell receptor (beta chain) was profiled in a study of beta chain features in type 1 diabetes (dated by TCRdb to 2017 to 2018). In terms of the full investigation: No differences in mean age, gender distribution, total cell number or subset yield were found between patients and healthy donors. In the study, recently diagnosed type 1 diabetes patients and matched healthy donors were compared on the TCRB repertoires of their sorted circulating CD4+ T cell subsets. A total of 107,917,701 sorted cells were examined across all samples, and RNA yield correlated strongly with the number of cells per subset. Regulatory and stem cell-like memory subsets were obtained from only 8 patients and roughly 8 healthy donors, while naive and central memory subsets were obtained from all 30 or so donors. The full study reports these points: Only small numbers of individuals were included in the HLA sub-analyses, which left unresolved whether HLA type had any influence on TCRB rearrangement. A moderate but significant shortening of TCRB CDR3 length was observed in type 1 diabetes patients in all four CD4+ subsets. Because cDNA was sequenced instead of genomic DNA, highly expressing activated cells could be over-represented, though the groups showed no difference in activation or CD3 levels. At VDJ recombination sites, patients with type 1 diabetes made fewer insertions and deleted more nucleotides, a pattern implying thymic rearrangement abnormalities. Shorter templates might be favored by PCR, yet because patient and control samples were amplified and corrected together, any such skew would affect both groups equally. Naive, central memory and regulatory TCRB repertoires appeared to be more alike among patients than among healthy donors.

Each donor gave one peripheral blood draw, averaging approximately 110 mL, which was collected into heparinised tubes. Naive, central memory, regulatory and stem cell-like memory CD4+ T cells were sorted on a BD FACSAria II using a panel including CD45RO, CCR7, CD25, CD127, CD95 and CD27. Purity was above 95% for every sorted population. Right away, PBMCs were isolated by Lymphoprep density gradient centrifugation and were stained directly, with no culture step. Samples were stained and sorted in pairs, with one healthy donor and one patient per experiment, so that batch effects were minimized. The CDR1 and CDR2 encoded by the germline V gene are SGHRS and YFSETQ. Ends trimmed: V by 4 bases, J by 7 bases; bases unmatched to a gene: 7. Spanning cysteine to phenylalanine, the CDR3 consists of 14 amino acids. Only CDR3 DNA is held: 42 bases, read in frame from base 1. There are a few counts of this clone. This receptor's antigen is unknown. Base quality data are lacking; no much larger clone is found one base away.

The entire isolated RNA was reverse transcribed using the High Capacity cDNA Reverse Transcription Kit, and thus expressed TCRB transcripts were sequenced. Deep immunoSEQ sequencing was performed on naive, central memory and regulatory T cell samples, with an average of about 4 million total reads per sample. Sorted cells were lysed in RLT buffer and RNA was extracted with DNase-treated RNeasy Micro or Mini kits, depending on cell number. Each cell subset was processed on its own to prevent cross-contamination, while patient and healthy donor samples were processed together. The immunoSEQ multiplex PCR was used to amplify TCRB sequences from cDNA, yielding 87-bp fragments that span the CDR3 region. The amplicons were sequenced using the Illumina HiSeq platform. The study's own analysis went as follows. PCR bias was computationally corrected using synthetic template baselines, reads within Hamming distance 2 were collapsed, and singletons that could not be merged were discarded. Reads were aligned against IMGT so that V, D and J genes, CDR3 length and insertions or deletions at six rearrangement sites could be assigned. Clonotype counts were normalized to sorted cell number within each subset before computing true diversity and Gini coefficients with the tcR R package. The overlap coefficient, calculated on TCRB nucleotide sequences, was used to measure repertoire sharing. Not all clones reach the TCRdb copy of this immuneACCESS table, which keeps in-frame sequences only. Checked studies attribute under half of the gap to unresolved V genes and leave the rest unexplained. V and J calls and clone size are given by that table; D and trimming were obtained from the DNA. Across this sample there are around 250,000 clones, with 27% seen only once. The top ten clonotypes cover under 4.5% of the sample.

Here the chain combines TRBV5-1 and TRBJ2-1, and 8 junctional nucleotides match TRBD1. The clonotype comes from a man aged 25-45 years in good health. Sequences were obtained from central memory CD4+ T cells from blood. The DNA is TGCGCCAGCAGCACAGGACAGGGCGCAAATGAGCAGTTCTTC. Its amino acids are CASSTGQGANEQFF.